Only one count was recorded for the clone carrying this T cell receptor (beta chain). Its antigen remains unknown. These data are taken from a study of T cell repertoires in cytomegalovirus infection. Study context: The public TCR beta signatures pointed to both CMV infection and matching HLA type. Study findings and constraints: HLA-C-restricted CMV-specific TCR beta clonotypes were dominant in the ex vivo response. Identification of carriers of CMV plus the relevant HLA was performed using cumulative public TCR beta family frequency.

V dropped 6 bases and J dropped 3; count of bases not matched to a gene: 13. This CDR3 comprises 16 residues. Germline values: CDR1 SGHRS, CDR2 YFSETQ. TCRdb re-derived calls from the reads in MiXCR, one entry per CDR3 protein. The repertoire holds some 900,000 distinct CDR3 sequences, with approximately 32% as singletons. The sequence was obtained from a human donor in good health (CMV status not recorded). Some clones in this sample may be carry-over from other donors' samples. J is TRBJ2-3 and V is TRBV5-1; TRBD1 agrees at 7 bases. The sample in question was cultured CD8+ T cells from PBMCs, obtained from culture after CMV antigen stimulation. The CDR3 sequence: CASTHGTAWKTDTQYF. The CDR3 region has the DNA TGCGCCAGCACCCACGGGACAGCATGGAAAACAGATACGCAGTATTTT.